This TCR beta chain comes out of a study of blood T cell repertoires in COVID-19. Across the whole study: Sites across the United States, Italy and Spain contributed samples from acute and convalescent COVID-19. T cells, B-cell-depleted T cells, or PBMCs provided the cDNA or gDNA that served as material.

In the original processing: Amplification with reference gene primers provided the estimates of nucleated cell counts. Generated by immunoSEQ multiplex PCR, the TCRdb table keeps only in-frame clones and is missing some. For V, J and clone size, that table is used; D and trimming come from the DNA. The sample shows about 230,000 clones, approximately 85% of them seen only once. The CDR3 loop spans 14 amino acids. Germline loops: CDR1 SGHRS, CDR2 YFSETQ. Trimming removed 0 bases from V and 1 base from J, with 4 bases in between. The clonotype originates from a man aged 40-49 years with acute or convalescent COVID-19. Sequenced material: peripheral blood. The genes are TRBV5-1 and TRBJ2-2; D is unclear. CDR3 sequence reads: CASSLDGNTGELFF. CDR3 nucleotide sequence: TGCGCCAGCAGCTTGGACGGGAACACCGGGGAGCTGTTTTTT.